The 17 T cell receptor beta chains in this list originate from one sample, sequenced in a study of cytomegalovirus exposure and HLA in healthy donors. Vbeta (60) and Jbeta (13) primers were used in the PCR. TCRdb's table, derived via immunoSEQ multiplex PCR, lists solely in-frame clones and lacks some. The sample holds 60,000 to 90,000 clones, around three quarters seen once. The sample consisted of PBMCs. The receptors stem from a woman in her fifties or sixties in good health and CMV-seropositive.

The chain is built from TRBV4-3 and TRBJ1-2; unclear D gene. Germline CDR1 reads LGHNA; CDR2 reads YSLEER. The CDR3 length is 17 residues. Trimming took 2 bases from V and 5 from J, leaving 21 bases between them. CDR3 sequence reads: CASSQSFGVLELYGYTF. In DNA, the CDR3 is TGCGCCAGCAGCCAAAGTTTCGGGGTATTGGAGCTTTATGGCTACACCTTC.

The rearrangement links TRBV11-2 to TRBJ2-1; 7 positions match TRBD1. CDR3 length equals 15 residues. Germline V gene data show CDR1 as SGHAT and CDR2 as FQNNGV. The trim removed 3 bases at V and 3 bases at J, leaving 5 bases unmatched. The DNA for the CDR3 is TGTGCCAGCAGCTTTTCCCAGGGGGTCTACAATGAGCAGTTCTTC. Translating gives CASSFSQGVYNEQFF.

The count of this clone is one. The chain employs TRBV28 and TRBJ1-1; 8 bases fit TRBD1. The CDR3 has 14 amino acids. V shed 2 bases, J shed 11 bases, and the junction held 10 bases outside the gene matches. CDR1 is MDHEN and CDR2 is SYDVKM in the germline V gene. CDR3 sequence reads: CASSLGDRGVSAFF. For the CDR3, the DNA is TGTGCCAGCAGTTTAGGCGACAGGGGAGTTTCGGCTTTCTTT. The full variable domain, with the rest looked up from reference TRBV28 and TRBJ1-1, is DVKVTQSSRYLVKRTGEKVFLECVQDMDHENMFWYRQDPGLGLRLIYFSYDVKMKEKGDIPEGYSVSREKKERFSLILESASTNQTSMYLCASSLGDRGVSAFFGQGTRLTVV.

This clone showed up just a few times. The V gene is TRBV7-2, the J gene TRBJ2-7, with D possibly matching TRBD1 (5 bases). This CDR3 has 14 amino acids. Germline values: CDR1 SGHTA, CDR2 FQGNSA. The ends were cut back, 3 bases at V and 4 bases at J, with 13 bases in the middle. The CDR3 DNA is TGTGCCAGCAGCTTTCAGGGTGCCGCTTACGAGCAGTACTTC. This translates into CASSFQGAAYEQYF.

This chain links TRBV7-3 with TRBJ2-7, with TRBD2 identical over 9 bases. CDR1 is SGHTA and CDR2 is FQGTGA in the germline V gene. Trimming removed 5 bases from V and 2 bases from J; junction bases left unmatched: 7. The CDR3 has 15 amino acids. The CDR3 nucleotides read TGTGCCAGCAGCCCCGATGGCGGGAGGGCCTACGAGCAGTACTTC. Protein: CASSPDGGRAYEQYF. The variable domain in full, with the rest retrieved from reference TRBV7-3 and TRBJ2-7, is GAGVSQTPSNKVTEKGKYVELRCDPISGHTALYWYRQSLGQGPEFLIYFQGTGAADDSGLPNDRFFAVRPEGSVSTLKIQRTERGDSAVYLCASSPDGGRAYEQYFGPGTRLTVT.

This clone turned up a few times. The rearrangement uses TRBV19 and TRBJ1-2, with D hard to call. The CDR3 has 17 residues. Germline CDR1 and CDR2: LNHDA and SQIVND (reference sequence). Trimming took 6 bases from V and 1 from J, leaving 21 bases between them. CDR3 nucleotide sequence: TGTGCCAGTAGAGGTTTCGGGAGAGAGACATTTAACTATGGCTACACCTTC. Amino acids: CASRGFGRETFNYGYTF.

This clone was seen just once. The rearrangement joins TRBV4-3 to TRBJ2-3; TRBD1 might be the D (6 bases). The CDR3 loop spans 14 amino acids. V shed 1 base and J shed 6 bases, with 11 bases lying between them. Germline CDR1 and CDR2: LGHNA and YSLEER. The CDR3 DNA sequence: TGCGCCAGCAGCCAAGTGGTTGGGGGCGATACGCAGTATTTT. Translating gives CASSQVVGGDTQYF.

This clone ranks as hyperexpanded. The chain combines TRBV7-2 with TRBJ2-7; 9 bases are a match to TRBD2. V was clipped by 1 base and J by 3 bases; unmatched bases: 7. This CDR3 is built from 16 residues. Looked up from germline, CDR1 is SGHTA and CDR2 is FQGNSA. Here the CDR3 DNA reads TGTGCCAGCAGCTTAGAGGGTAGCGGGAGAATCTACGAGCAGTACTTC. Protein sequence: CASSLEGSGRIYEQYF.

The chain carries TRBV5-1 and TRBJ2-5, with TRBD1 matching over 9 bases. This CDR3 contains 15 residues. Germline V gene sequence: CDR1 SGHRS, CDR2 YFSETQ. The V segment lost 2 bases and the J segment 4 bases; nucleotides outside the gene matches: 6. CDR3 in amino acids: CASSFGQGSGETQYF. The CDR3 region has the DNA TGCGCCAGCAGCTTTGGACAGGGGAGCGGAGAGACCCAGTACTTC. The entire variable domain, with the rest obtained from reference TRBV5-1 and TRBJ2-5, is as follows: KAGVTQTPRYLIKTRGQQVTLSCSPISGHRSVSWYQQTPGQGLQFLFEYFSETQRNKGNFPGRFSGRQFSNSRSEMNVSTLELGDSALYLCASSFGQGSGETQYFGPGTRLLVL.

The chain has TRBV30 and TRBJ1-1; 8 bases map to TRBD1. V was clipped by 4 bases and J by 6 bases; unmatched bases: 7. The CDR3 sequence is 13 residues long. Per germline, CDR1 GTSNPN and CDR2 SVGIG (reference sequence). CDR3 nucleotide sequence: TGTGCCTGGACCCCAGGGGGCCCGGCTGAAGCTTTCTTT. It encodes CAWTPGGPAEAFF.

The chain recombines TRBV5-8 with TRBJ2-1, with D maybe TRBD2 (6 bases). V was shortened by 6 bases and J by 7 bases, with 17 bases between the two germline ends. In germline, CDR1 is SGHTS, CDR2 YDEGEE. This CDR3 comprises 14 residues. The CDR3 bases are TGTGCCAGCACCGTAGCGGTTCAGACTAATGAGCAGTTCTTC. Its protein is CASTVAVQTNEQFF. The full variable domain, its missing parts supplied by reference TRBV5-8 and TRBJ2-1, is EAGVTQSPTHLIKTRGQQATLRCSPISGHTSVYWYQQALGLGLQFLLWYDEGEERNRGNFPPRFSGRQFPNYSSELNVNALELEDSALYLCASTVAVQTNEQFFGPGTRLTVL.

This clone was counted ten times or more. The V and J genes are TRBV20-1 and TRBJ1-1, with unresolved D. This CDR3 is built from 11 residues. Between the trimmed V and J ends, which lost 2 bases and 1 base, there was a span of 2 bases. CDR1 DFQATT and CDR2 SNEGSKA come from the germline V gene (reference sequence). The CDR3 reads CSARQNTEAFF. The CDR3 bases are TGCAGTGCTAGACAGAACACTGAAGCTTTCTTT.

This clone was seen a few times. The V and J genes are TRBV19 and TRBJ1-1; TRBD1 matches 11 bases. J lost 4 bases, V lost 6 bases, and 7 bases had no gene match. CDR1 LNHDA and CDR2 SQIVND come from the germline V gene (reference sequence). The CDR3 has 15 amino acids. CDR3: CASSVGQGEGTEAFF. The CDR3 DNA reads TGTGCCAGTAGCGTGGGACAGGGGGAAGGCACTGAAGCTTTCTTT. Full variable domain (outside the CDR3, taken from reference TRBV19 and TRBJ1-1): DGGITQSPKYLFRKEGQNVTLSCEQNLNHDAMYWYRQDPGQGLRLIYYSQIVNDFQKGDIAEGYSVSREKKESFPLTVTSAQKNPTAFYLCASSVGQGEGTEAFFGQGTRLTVV.

This clone has a handful of counts. The chain combines TRBV30 with TRBJ2-5, with TRBD2 identical over 8 bases. Per the germline V gene, CDR1 is GTSNPN and CDR2 is SVGIG (reference sequence). V was pared by 0 bases and J by 4 bases, with 10 bases of the junction left unmatched. The CDR3 runs 16 residues. CDR3 DNA: TGTGCCTGGAGTGTTAATCGGGGGGGTTTGTCAGAGACCCAGTACTTC. Its translation is CAWSVNRGGLSETQYF.

This rearrangement joins TRBV6-6 to TRBJ1-2; D might be TRBD1 (5 bases). The ends were cut back, 4 bases at V and 2 bases at J, with 11 bases in the middle. Looked up from germline, CDR1 is MNHNY and CDR2 is SVGAGI (reference sequence). This CDR3 spans 14 amino acids. The CDR3 spells CASSFRVTNYGYTF. The CDR3 DNA follows: TGTGCCAGCAGTTTCAGGGTCACCAACTATGGCTACACCTTC.

Only a few counts were recorded for this clone. The CDR3 is CSVPPTGSQGYTF. CDR3 nucleotides: TGCAGCGTCCCCCCGACAGGGTCGCAGGGCTACACCTTC. The rearrangement links TRBV29-1 to TRBJ1-2, with 7 nucleotides matching TRBD1. The germline CDR1 and CDR2 sequences are SQVTM and ANQGSEA. This CDR3 is 13 amino acids long. The V gene end was trimmed by 6 bases and the J gene end by 8 bases; junction bases not matched to a gene: 12.

V usage is TRBV11-2 and J usage is TRBJ2-3; 13 nucleotides match TRBD2. The V gene end was trimmed by 5 bases and the J gene end by 4 bases; junction bases not matched to a gene: 6. CDR3 length equals 16 residues. CDR1 and CDR2 (germline): SGHAT, FQNNGV. In DNA form, the CDR3 reads TGTGCCAGCAGCCCTCAACTAGCGGGGGGGCCAGATACGCAGTATTTT. Translation: CASSPQLAGGPDTQYF.